The present entry profiles one T cell receptor (beta chain) with its context. J lost 7 bases, V lost 3 bases, and 10 bases had no gene match. The CDR3 length is 15 residues. Germline V gene sequence: CDR1 SGHRS, CDR2 YFSETQ. The sample is drawn from a study of control samples from healthy donors and cancer patients. Clones were read by immunoSEQ multiplex PCR, and TCRdb kept only the in-frame ones, dropping some. The data contain some 120,000 clones, 80% to 95% of them singletons. The rearrangement links TRBV5-1 to TRBJ2-7; 10 positions agree with TRBD1. The source of this sequence is a man between 18 and 35 years old in good health. The sample comprised blood. CDR3 residues: CASSSPGQGQKEQYF. CDR3 in DNA: TGCGCCAGCAGCTCACCGGGACAGGGGCAAAAAGAGCAGTACTTC.